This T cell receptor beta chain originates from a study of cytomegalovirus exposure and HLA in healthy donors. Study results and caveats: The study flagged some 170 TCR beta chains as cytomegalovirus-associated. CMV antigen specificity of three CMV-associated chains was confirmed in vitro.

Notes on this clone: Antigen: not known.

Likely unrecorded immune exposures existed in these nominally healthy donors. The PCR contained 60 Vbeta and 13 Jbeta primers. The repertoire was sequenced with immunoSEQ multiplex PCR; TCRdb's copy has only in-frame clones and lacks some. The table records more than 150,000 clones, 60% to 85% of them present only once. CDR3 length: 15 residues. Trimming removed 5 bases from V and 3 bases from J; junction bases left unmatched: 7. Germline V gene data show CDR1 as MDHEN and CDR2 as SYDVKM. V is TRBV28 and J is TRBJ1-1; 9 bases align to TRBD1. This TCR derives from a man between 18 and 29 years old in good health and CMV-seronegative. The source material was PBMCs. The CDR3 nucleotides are TGTGCCAGCAGTCCAGGGGGACAGGGCCACACTGAAGCTTTCTTT. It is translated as CASSPGGQGHTEAFF.